Here is one TCR beta chain with its context. Antigen specificity is unknown. The J segment lost 8 bases and the V segment lost 4 bases, leaving 17 bases of the junction unmatched. The CDR3 totals 17 residues. From germline, CDR1 is SQVTM and CDR2 ANQGSEA. Survey-level immunoSEQ v3.0 assays were run. Profiled with immunoSEQ multiplex PCR; TCRdb holds only in-frame clones, not every one. Counted here are more than 20,000 clones, 80% to 90% occurring once; the ten biggest clones make up around 6.8%. This sample stems from a study of long-term antiretroviral therapy in people with HIV. Study-wide findings and caveats: Clones showing expansion before ART dominated the repertoire at all time points.

Each contributor possessed a minimum of one pre-ART and a minimum of two post-ART PBMC samples. People in the study who had HIV all got their treatment in the United States. The sample was unsorted PBMCs, taken 1.8 years before starting antiretroviral therapy. This chain joins TRBV29-1 and TRBJ2-1, with 10 bases aligning to TRBD2. This clonotype was sampled from a woman in her twenties or thirties with HIV. CDR3 DNA sequence: TGCAGCGTTGGCCTAGCGGGGGCCAGACTAGTTCGCGATGAGCAGTTCTTC. Protein: CSVGLAGARLVRDEQFF.